Below, 8 T cell receptor beta chains from the same sample are listed, as sequenced in a study of T cell changes during pregnancy in multiple sclerosis. The assay was immunoSEQ multiplex PCR, and TCRdb's table has in-frame clones only and misses some. The table shows about 76,000 clones, with roughly 92% occurring only once. The source was peripheral blood, collected after pregnancy. All receptors derive from a female donor in good health, enrolled as a control in a pregnancy study.

The chain carries TRBV2 and TRBJ2-1, with 9 nucleotides matching TRBD1. V was pared by 8 bases and J by 6 bases, with 11 bases of the junction left unmatched. CDR1 and CDR2 (germline): SNHLY, FYNNEI. There are 15 residues in the CDR3. This chain's CDR3 is CASQVGDREGNEQFF. CDR3 DNA sequence: TGTGCCAGCCAGGTCGGGGACAGGGAAGGCAATGAGCAGTTCTTC.

The J gene is TRBJ2-5, the V gene TRBV10-3; D might be TRBD1 (5 bases). Germline CDR1 reads ENHRY; CDR2 reads SYGVKD. The CDR3 loop spans 13 amino acids. V lost 4 bases, J lost 1 base, and 7 bases lay in between. CDR3 sequence: CAISGQSQETQYF. Written as DNA, the CDR3 is TGTGCCATCAGTGGACAGTCCCAAGAGACCCAGTACTTC.

In this sample, this clone is medium-sized. J is TRBJ2-1 and V is TRBV6-4, with TRBD2 matching 9 bases. V was pared by 2 bases and J by 5 bases, with 4 bases of the junction left unmatched. CDR3 length equals 15 residues. CDR1 and CDR2 from the germline V gene are MRHNA and SNTAGT. CDR3 residues: CASSDASGTNNEQFF. The CDR3 DNA sequence: TGTGCCAGCAGTGACGCTAGCGGGACCAACAATGAGCAGTTCTTC.

This clone was seen just once. V and J are TRBV2 and TRBJ2-7; D perhaps matches TRBD2 (5 bases). CDR3 length equals 14 residues. Germline V CDR1 and CDR2: SNHLY, FYNNEI. Deletions cut 5 bases from V and 1 base from J, with 12 bases between. CDR3 region: CASSPAGGSYEQYF. The CDR3 bases are TGTGCCAGCAGTCCCGCGGGCGGTTCCTACGAGCAGTACTTC. Full variable domain (remainder filled in from reference TRBV2 and TRBJ2-7): EPEVTQTPSHQVTQMGQEVILRCVPISNHLYFYWYRQILGQKVEFLVSFYNNEISEKSEIFDDQFSVERPDGSNFTLKIRSTKLEDSAMYFCASSPAGGSYEQYFGPGTRLTVT.

This chain joins TRBV5-6 and TRBJ1-1; 7 nucleotides agree with TRBD1. The V and J ends lost 5 bases and 2 bases, in that order; junction bases with no gene match: 3. The CDR3 has 13 residues. CDR1 is SGHDT, CDR2 YYEEEE, per germline. CDR3 DNA sequence: TGTGCCAGCAGTCGGGACAGCAACACTGAAGCTTTCTTT. Translating gives CASSRDSNTEAFF.

A note on this clone: At one of its ends the junction is not consistent with the germline gene, which may arise from a read error. The CDR3 is CASSFHRGPNTGELFF. The CDR3 nucleotides read TGTGCTAGCAGCTTTCACAGGGGGCCCAACACCGGGGAGCTGTTTTTT. The V call is TRBV7-7, the J call TRBJ2-2; 9 bases line up with TRBD1. The CDR3 totals 16 residues. Per germline, CDR1 SSHAT and CDR2 FNYEAQ (reference sequence).

The genes are TRBV18 and TRBJ1-4; 9 bases agree with TRBD1. V was clipped by 5 bases and J by 5 bases; unmatched bases: 9. The CDR3 runs 16 residues. Germline V gives CDR1 KGHSH, CDR2 LQKENI. Here the CDR3 DNA reads TGTGCCAGCTCATCTAATGGGGGACAGGGAAATGAAAAACTGTTTTTT. Its translation is CASSSNGGQGNEKLFF.

The chain employs TRBV7-9 and TRBJ2-2; 12 bases map to TRBD1. The CDR3 contains 16 residues. J gave up 6 bases and V 5 bases, and 7 bases lay outside the gene matches. Germline CDR1 SEHNR, CDR2 FQNEAQ (reference sequence). The CDR3 sequence: CASSVPGQGAPGELFF. The DNA of the CDR3 is TGTGCCAGCAGCGTTCCGGGACAGGGGGCTCCCGGGGAGCTGTTTTTT.